The 17 T cell receptor beta chains listed next were all sequenced from one sample in a study of CD8+ T cells in alopecia areata. Documented treatment: oral pan-JAK inhibitor, 5-10 mg twice daily. Following RNA extraction, reverse transcription yielded cDNA that acted as the sequencing template. Using immunoSEQ multiplex PCR, the repertoire was profiled, and TCRdb retains in-frame clones only, with some absent. The sample yields approximately 100,000 clones, 85% to 90% seen once. The sample was CD8+ T cells sorted from blood, taken at approximately week 30, from a patient treated with tofacitinib. The receptors originated from a human donor with alopecia areata.

The J gene is TRBJ2-6, the V gene TRBV11-2; D might be TRBD2 (5 bases). Trimming shortened V by 3 bases and J by 4 bases, and 16 bases separated the two germline ends. Germline V gene lookup returns CDR1 SGHAT and CDR2 FQNNGV. There are 17 residues in the CDR3. CDR3 sequence reads: CASSFDLYGEGANVLTF. CDR3 bases: TGTGCCAGCAGCTTCGATCTATACGGGGAAGGGGCCAACGTCCTGACTTTC.

On this clone: The sample holds other DNA sequences that translate to the same CDR3. V is TRBV27 and J is TRBJ2-7; D unresolved. CDR3 length equals 13 residues. The germline V gene encodes CDR1 MNHEY and CDR2 SMNVEV (reference sequence). Trimming removed 2 bases at V and 0 bases at J, with 5 bases between. The CDR3: CASSLTSSYEQYF. For the CDR3, the DNA is TGTGCCAGCAGTTTAACGAGCTCCTACGAGCAGTACTTC.

The chain couples TRBV4-1 to TRBJ2-3; D is unclear. Per germline, CDR1 MGHRA and CDR2 YSYEKL. This CDR3 has 12 amino acids. Trimming stripped 3 bases from V and 4 bases from J, with 5 bases between. The CDR3 loop is CASSQGSDTQYF. DNA of the CDR3: TGCGCCAGCAGCCAGGGTTCAGATACGCAGTATTTT.

The V and J genes are TRBV11-2 and TRBJ2-7; TRBD1 matches 9 bases. The junction had 9 bases not matched to a gene; V was cut back by 5 bases and J by 4 bases. This CDR3 comprises 15 residues. Per germline, CDR1 SGHAT and CDR2 FQNNGV. The CDR3 is CASSLSTGGGYEQYF. The CDR3 bases are TGTGCCAGCAGCCTAAGTACAGGGGGCGGTTACGAGCAGTACTTC.

The rearrangement links TRBV25-1 to TRBJ1-5; D unresolved. The V end lost 3 bases, the J end lost 1 base, and 10 bases lay between the germline ends. From germline, CDR1 is MGHDK and CDR2 SYGVNS. This CDR3 region has 15 residues. The CDR3 is CASSEMAGSNQPQHF. As DNA, the CDR3 is TGTGCCAGCAGTGAGATGGCCGGAAGCAATCAGCCCCAGCATTTT.

This clone appeared a single time. The chain is built from TRBV19 and TRBJ2-5, with TRBD1 identical over 7 bases. The assigned J gene may be wrong: the sequence end matches TRBJ2-7 better. Germline V gives CDR1 LNHDA, CDR2 SQIVND (reference sequence). The CDR3 spans 14 residues. CDR3 region: CASSIVGQTYEQYF. Here the CDR3 DNA reads TGTGCCAGTAGTATAGTGGGACAGACCTACGAGCAGTACTTC.

V is TRBV6-1 and J is TRBJ2-3; 10 bases align to TRBD1. The CDR3 is made up of 15 amino acids. The ends lost 5 bases at V and 4 bases at J; junction bases unmatched: 6. Germline V CDR1 and CDR2: MNHNS, SASEGT. The CDR3 coding sequence is TGTGCCAGCAGTCGCCCCGGGACAGGGGCAGATACGCAGTATTTT. Translation: CASSRPGTGADTQYF.

This clone was seen once. The chain links TRBV5-1 to TRBJ1-1; no clear D gene. There are 15 residues in the CDR3. CDR1 is SGHRS, CDR2 YFSETQ, per germline. With 0 bases removed from V and 0 bases from J, the gap between germline ends came to 9 bases. CDR3 in amino acids: CASSLEGSMNTEAFF. CDR3 coding DNA: TGCGCCAGCAGCTTGGAAGGGTCCATGAACACTGAAGCTTTCTTT.

The chain recombines TRBV6-6 with TRBJ2-7, with D perhaps being TRBD1 or TRBD2 (5 bases each). There are 15 residues in the CDR3. V was trimmed by 1 base and J by 4 bases, leaving 14 bases between them. CDR1 and CDR2 from the germline V gene are MNHNY and SVGAGI (reference sequence). CDR3 DNA: TGTGCCAGCAGTTACTATGGCCAGGGAGCGTACGAGCAGTACTTC. This encodes CASSYYGQGAYEQYF.

This chain connects TRBV27 to TRBJ2-1; D gene uncertain. The ends were cut back, 3 bases at V and 0 bases at J, with 3 bases in the middle. The germline gives CDR1 MNHEY, CDR2 SMNVEV (reference sequence). The CDR3 consists of 13 residues. The CDR3 coding sequence is TGTGCCAGCAGTTTGTTCTCCTACAATGAGCAGTTCTTC. It encodes CASSLFSYNEQFF.

V usage is TRBV2 and J usage is TRBJ2-7; D uncertain. Germline V CDR1 and CDR2: SNHLY, FYNNEI. Trimming pared 2 bases from V and 4 bases from J, leaving 3 bases between. The CDR3 contains 11 residues. This CDR3 reads CASSEQYEQYF. As DNA, the CDR3 is TGTGCCAGCAGTGAACAGTACGAGCAGTACTTC. The full variable domain, its missing parts supplied by reference TRBV2 and TRBJ2-7, is EPEVTQTPSHQVTQMGQEVILRCVPISNHLYFYWYRQILGQKVEFLVSFYNNEISEKSEIFDDQFSVERPDGSNFTLKIRSTKLEDSAMYFCASSEQYEQYFGPGTRLTVT.

This clone was counted only a few times. The V call is TRBV7-8, the J call TRBJ2-3; D uncertain. Germline loops: CDR1 SGHVS, CDR2 FQNEAQ. Trimming stripped 5 bases from V and 2 bases from J, with 8 bases between. CDR3 length: 13 residues. The CDR3 coding sequence is TGTGCCAGCAGCCCCCAGACCACAGATACGCAGTATTTT. This encodes CASSPQTTDTQYF. Full variable domain (remainder filled in from reference TRBV7-8 and TRBJ2-3): GAGVSQSPRYKVAKRGQDVALRCDPISGHVSLFWYQQALGQGPEFLTYFQNEAQLDKSGLPSDRFFAERPEGSVSTLKIQRTQQEDSAVYLCASSPQTTDTQYFGPGTRLTVL.

V and J are TRBV19 and TRBJ2-5; D could derive from TRBD1 or TRBD2 (5 bases each). The J call may not be correct, given that the DNA end is closer to TRBJ2-7. This CDR3 has 13 amino acids. Per the germline V gene, CDR1 is LNHDA and CDR2 is SQIVND (reference sequence). The CDR3 nucleotides are TGTGCCAGTAGTATGGGACCCAGCTACGAGCAGTACTTC. This sequence encodes CASSMGPSYEQYF.

The chain couples TRBV9 to TRBJ2-7, with D perhaps matching TRBD2 (6 bases). The CDR3 totals 16 residues. Per germline, CDR1 SGDLS and CDR2 YYNGEE. Trimming removed 2 bases at V and 2 bases at J, with 17 bases between. The CDR3 is CASSVASQAGTYEQYF. The CDR3 nucleotides read TGTGCCAGCAGCGTTGCATCGCAGGCGGGGACCTACGAGCAGTACTTC.

The rearrangement joins TRBV5-1 to TRBJ2-1, with unresolved D. Trimming cost V 0 bases and J 0 bases, with 10 bases left between them. CDR1 SGHRS and CDR2 YFSETQ come from the germline V gene. The CDR3 totals 16 residues. The DNA of the CDR3 is TGCGCCAGCAGCTTGGATGCGATCGACTCCTACAATGAGCAGTTCTTC. As protein: CASSLDAIDSYNEQFF.

This clone was seen only a few times. The chain recombines TRBV27 with TRBJ1-2, with 8 bases fitting TRBD1. Trimming took 6 bases from V and 6 from J; bases not matched to a gene: 9. CDR3 length: 14 amino acids. Germline CDR1 MNHEY, CDR2 SMNVEV (reference sequence). CDR3 residues: CASSLAPGGDGYTF. In nucleotides, the CDR3 is TGTGCCAGCAGCCTCGCCCCAGGGGGCGATGGCTACACCTTC.

This clone was recorded once. V usage is TRBV27 and J usage is TRBJ2-3; no definite D call. This CDR3 is built from 11 residues. Germline V CDR1 and CDR2: MNHEY, SMNVEV (reference sequence). V lost 3 bases and J 4 bases, leaving 2 bases between the germline ends. This chain's CDR3 is CASSFADTQYF. The DNA of the CDR3 is TGTGCCAGCAGTTTTGCAGATACGCAGTATTTT.